A selection of T cell receptor beta chains follows, all from one sample in a study of blood T cell repertoires in COVID-19. Using immunoSEQ multiplex PCR, the repertoire was profiled, and TCRdb retains in-frame clones only, with some absent. The sample lists 180,000 or so clones, around 80% occurring once. Source material: peripheral blood. Every receptor here comes from an elderly woman with active or convalescent COVID-19. Each CDR3 is given with its conserved first and last residue. A D gene is named only where the DNA matches it firmly. Size tells how often a clone was seen (once, few, many) or the class of an expanded clone, and some rows leave it out.

size,D,J,V,DNA,CDR3
-,-,TRBJ2-7,TRBV27,TGTGCCAGCAGTTTTGTGGAAGGGGTGCCCCCTTACGAGCAGTACTTC,CASSFVEGVPPYEQYF
-,-,TRBJ2-7,TRBV5-1,TGCGCCAGCAGCTTAAAAGCGGACAGTCTCATACCCTACGAGCAGTACTTC,CASSLKADSLIPYEQYF
-,TRBD2,TRBJ2-3,TRBV5-1,TGCGCCAGCAGCTGGGGACTAGCGGGGCTCCCTAGGACAGATACGCAGTATTTT,CASSWGLAGLPRTDTQYF
-,-,TRBJ2-2,TRBV7-7,TGTGCTAGCAGCTTAGAGCCGAAAACCGGGGAGCTGTTTTTT,CASSLEPKTGELFF
-,-,TRBJ2-5,TRBV7-9,TGTGCCAGCAGCTTATCGGGCGGGGAAGAGACCCAGTACTTC,CASSLSGGEETQYF
once,-,TRBJ2-7,TRBV19,TGTGCCAGTAGTAATGAAGGACACTACGAGCAGTACTTC,CASSNEGHYEQYF
-,-,TRBJ1-1,TRBV5-1,TGCGCCAGCAGCTTAACAGGAAGGATGGTCTACGGCACGGACACTGAAGCTTTCTTT,CASSLTGRMVYGTDTEAFF
-,TRBD1,TRBJ1-1,TRBV7-9,TGTGCCAGCAGCCAGGGACAGGGGACTGAAGCTTTCTTT,CASSQGQGTEAFF
-,TRBD2,TRBJ2-5,TRBV24-1,TGTGCCACCAGTGATACTAGCGGGGGGCTTCTCAACCAAGAGACCCAGTACTTC,CATSDTSGGLLNQETQYF
-,TRBD1,TRBJ1-4,TRBV4-3,TGCGCCAGCAGCCAAGCCAGGACAGGGACTGAAAAACTGTTTTTT,CASSQARTGTEKLFF
-,TRBD1,TRBJ1-5,TRBV19,TGTGCCACCCAGGGGGCTTATCAGCCCCAGCATTTT,CATQGAYQPQHF
few,-,TRBJ1-5,TRBV6-1,TGTGCCAGCAGTGAAGGGTCAGGGATCAATCAGCCCCAGCATTTT,CASSEGSGINQPQHF
-,-,TRBJ2-7,TRBV28,TGTGCCAGCAGTTTCGCGCGCCCGGTTCGCCGGTCCTACGAGCAGTACTTC,CASSFARPVRRSYEQYF
-,-,TRBJ1-2,TRBV4-1,TGCGCCAGCAGCCCAGGCACAGGTCTGGCTCCCTATGGCTACACCTTC,CASSPGTGLAPYGYTF
few,TRBD2,TRBJ2-4,TRBV5-4,TGTGCCAGCAGCTTGTTGCGGGGGGCCGCATTAGCCAAAAACATTCAGTACTTC,CASSLLRGAALAKNIQYF
-,-,TRBJ2-4,TRBV23-1,TGCGCCAGCAGTCTCCGGCAGGGTAAGGGTAGCATTCAGTACTTC,CASSLRQGKGSIQYF
-,-,TRBJ2-1,TRBV2,TGTGCCAGCAGTGAAAGGGGAACTGAGCAGTTCTTC,CASSERGTEQFF
-,-,TRBJ2-3,TRBV2,TGTGCCAGCAGTGATGGGGGGACCGGCACAGATACGCAGTATTTT,CASSDGGTGTDTQYF
-,-,TRBJ2-1,TRBV25-1,TGTGCCAGCGGCTGGTACAATGAGCAGTTCTTC,CASGWYNEQFF
-,TRBD1,TRBJ2-7,TRBV7-6,TGTGCCAGCAGCTCCCGGGGGGACAGGGGAGATTACGAGCAGTACTTC,CASSSRGDRGDYEQYF
once,TRBD1,TRBJ1-4,TRBV3-1/TRBV3-2,TGTGCCAGCAGGTCAATGGCAGGGGGCGGTGAAAAACTGTTTTTT,CASRSMAGGGEKLFF
-,-,TRBJ1-2,TRBV5-1,TGCGCCAGCAGCTCACGGACAGATAACTATGGCTACACCTTC,CASSSRTDNYGYTF
-,-,TRBJ1-2,TRBV6-5,TGTGCCGCACGGACAAGCCATGGCTACACCTTC,CAARTSHGYTF
few,-,TRBJ1-2,TRBV5-1,TGCGCCAGCAGCCTAGGAGGGGCTACAACCAACTACACCTTC,CASSLGGATTNYTF
-,-,TRBJ2-2,TRBV5-6,TGTGCCAGCACATCCTTGAGCGACAGAACGAACACCGGGGAGCTGTTTTTT,CASTSLSDRTNTGELFF
few,-,TRBJ1-4,TRBV28,TGTGCCAGCAGACCCCCGGGGCAGGGGTTAGAAAAACTGTTTTTT,CASRPPGQGLEKLFF
-,-,TRBJ1-2,TRBV18,TGTGCCAGCTCGCCCGAGGTCGTCTATGGCTACACCTTC,CASSPEVVYGYTF
once,TRBD2,TRBJ2-7,TRBV28,TGTGCCAGCAGTTCCCTCGGGGGGGGCCCGGTTGCCCATAAAAGCTCCTACGAGCAGTACTTC,CASSSLGGGPVAHKSSYEQYF
-,TRBD1,TRBJ2-7,TRBV18,TGTGCCAGCTCACCGAACTACGGGACAGGTAGCTCCTACGAGCAGTACTTC,CASSPNYGTGSSYEQYF
-,-,TRBJ2-6,TRBV15,TGTGCCACCAGGAACCCAGGTAGTTCTTGGGCCAACGTCCTGACTTTC,CATRNPGSSWANVLTF
-,TRBD1,TRBJ2-2,TRBV27,TGTGCCAGCAGCACGTCGGGACAGCCGGCCACCGGGGAGCTGTTTTTT,CASSTSGQPATGELFF
-,-,TRBJ1-2,TRBV2,TGTGCCAGCAGTTTCCGGACACCCTGGACCTTC,CASSFRTPWTF
few,-,TRBJ1-4,TRBV27,TGTGCCAGCAGTTTCGGGCAGGCGGGGGAAAAACTGTTTTTT,CASSFGQAGEKLFF
few,TRBD1,TRBJ1-4,TRBV18,TGTGCCAGCTCACCAGGACAGGACCCGAATGAAAAACTGTTTTTT,CASSPGQDPNEKLFF
few,-,TRBJ2-5,TRBV3-1/TRBV3-2,TGTGCCAGCAGCCAATTCCTATCCCAAGAGACCCAGTACTTC,CASSQFLSQETQYF
few,TRBD1,TRBJ1-5,TRBV28,TGTGCCAGCAGCCCTCACACTTCGACAGGGAGCGGTCAGCCCCAGCATTTT,CASSPHTSTGSGQPQHF
-,TRBD2,TRBJ2-3,TRBV5-4,TGTGCCAGCAGCTTGTTAGGACTAGGGAGCACAGATACGCAGTATTTT,CASSLLGLGSTDTQYF
-,-,TRBJ1-5,TRBV5-4,TGTGCCAGCAGCTTGGGGAGCGATCAGCCCCAGCATTTT,CASSLGSDQPQHF
-,-,TRBJ2-5,TRBV19,TGTGCCAGTAGTCAGCGAGACAGAAAAGAGACCCAGTACTTC,CASSQRDRKETQYF
-,TRBD2,TRBJ2-5,TRBV2,TGTGCCAGCAGTGCTGGGACTAGCGGGGCGGAGACCCAGTACTTC,CASSAGTSGAETQYF
-,-,TRBJ2-5,TRBV5-4,TGTGCCAGCAGCTTGTTCTCGGTCGGTCAGGGTTCGGAGACCCAGTACTTC,CASSLFSVGQGSETQYF
-,-,TRBJ2-3,TRBV5-1,TGCGCCAGCAGCTCGTCCACAGATACGCAGTATTTT,CASSSSTDTQYF